The sequence of this T cell receptor beta chain was determined in a study of cytomegalovirus exposure and HLA in healthy donors. Study-wide points: Researchers reportedly found TCR beta sequences accurately predicted most subjects' HLA-A and HLA-B alleles.

Both 60 Vbeta primers and 13 Jbeta primers went into the PCR. Assay used: immunoSEQ multiplex PCR; TCRdb lists only in-frame clones, some missing. Found here are some 160,000 clones, around 80% of them singletons; the top ten hold about 2.6%. As concerns this clone: Its specificity is not known.

The sequenced material came from PBMCs. The origin of this receptor is a boy between 2 and 10 years old in good health and CMV-seronegative.

The CDR3, as DNA: TGTGCCAGCAGCGCGGTTAGTTGGGAGTACTTC. This encodes CASSAVSWEYF. The V and J genes are TRBV2 and TRBJ2-7, with D unresolved. CDR3 length equals 11 residues. Germline V gene lookup returns CDR1 SNHLY and CDR2 FYNNEI. V lost 6 bases and J lost 11, with 14 bases in between. The complete variable domain, with remaining parts taken from reference TRBV2 and TRBJ2-7, reads EPEVTQTPSHQVTQMGQEVILRCVPISNHLYFYWYRQILGQKVEFLVSFYNNEISEKSEIFDDQFSVERPDGSNFTLKIRSTKLEDSAMYFCASSAVSWEYFGPGTRLTVT.